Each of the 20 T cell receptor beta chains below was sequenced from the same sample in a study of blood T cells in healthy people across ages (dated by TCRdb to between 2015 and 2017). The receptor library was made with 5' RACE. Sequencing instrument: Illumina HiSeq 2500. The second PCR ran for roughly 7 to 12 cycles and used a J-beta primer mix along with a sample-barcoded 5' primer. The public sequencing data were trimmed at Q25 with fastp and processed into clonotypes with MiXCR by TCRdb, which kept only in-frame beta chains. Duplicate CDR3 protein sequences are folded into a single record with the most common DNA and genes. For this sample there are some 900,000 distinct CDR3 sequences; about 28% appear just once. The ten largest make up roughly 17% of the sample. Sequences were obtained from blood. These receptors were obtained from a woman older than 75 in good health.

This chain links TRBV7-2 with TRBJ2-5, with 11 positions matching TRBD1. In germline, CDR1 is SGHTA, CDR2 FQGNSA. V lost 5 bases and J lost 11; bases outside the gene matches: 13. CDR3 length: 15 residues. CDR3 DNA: TGTGCCAGCAGCCGCCGGGACAGGGGGTACAATAAGCAGTACTTC. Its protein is CASSRRDRGYNKQYF.

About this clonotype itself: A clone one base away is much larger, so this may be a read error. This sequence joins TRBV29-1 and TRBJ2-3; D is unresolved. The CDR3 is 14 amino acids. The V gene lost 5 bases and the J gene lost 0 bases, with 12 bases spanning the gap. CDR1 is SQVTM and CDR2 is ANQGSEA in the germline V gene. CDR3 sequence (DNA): TGCAGCGTTTCAGGCAACGCTAGCACAGATACGCAGTATTTT. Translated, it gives CSVSGNASTDTQYF.

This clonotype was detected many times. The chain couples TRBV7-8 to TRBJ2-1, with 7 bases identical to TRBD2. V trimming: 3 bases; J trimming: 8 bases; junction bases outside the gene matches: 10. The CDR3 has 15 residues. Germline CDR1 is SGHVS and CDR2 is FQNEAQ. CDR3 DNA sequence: TGTGCCAGCAGCTTTCCGGGGCAGGCGGGGGATGAGCAGTTCTTC. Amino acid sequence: CASSFPGQAGDEQFF. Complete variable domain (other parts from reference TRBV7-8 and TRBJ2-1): GAGVSQSPRYKVAKRGQDVALRCDPISGHVSLFWYQQALGQGPEFLTYFQNEAQLDKSGLPSDRFFAERPEGSVSTLKIQRTQQEDSAVYLCASSFPGQAGDEQFFGPGTRLTVL.

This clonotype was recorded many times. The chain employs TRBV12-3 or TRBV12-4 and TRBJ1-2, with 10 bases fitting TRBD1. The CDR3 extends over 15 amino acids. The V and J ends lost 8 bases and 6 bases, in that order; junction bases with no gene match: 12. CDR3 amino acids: CASQRLSGQGDGYTF. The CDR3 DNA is TGTGCCAGCCAACGCCTCTCTGGACAGGGGGATGGCTACACCTTC.

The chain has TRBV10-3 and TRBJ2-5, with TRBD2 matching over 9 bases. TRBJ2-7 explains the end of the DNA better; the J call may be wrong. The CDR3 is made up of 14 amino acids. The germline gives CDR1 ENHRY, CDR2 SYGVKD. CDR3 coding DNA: TGTGCCATCAGTCCCCAGCGGGAGGCCTACGAGCAGTACTTC. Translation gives CAISPQREAYEQYF.

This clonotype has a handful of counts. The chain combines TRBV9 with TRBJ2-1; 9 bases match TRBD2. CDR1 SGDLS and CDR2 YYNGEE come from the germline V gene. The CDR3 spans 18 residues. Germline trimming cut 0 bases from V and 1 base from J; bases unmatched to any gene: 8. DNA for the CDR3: TGTGCCAGCAGCGTAGGCCCGGATAGCGGGGGATCCTACAATGAGCAGTTCTTC. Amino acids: CASSVGPDSGGSYNEQFF.

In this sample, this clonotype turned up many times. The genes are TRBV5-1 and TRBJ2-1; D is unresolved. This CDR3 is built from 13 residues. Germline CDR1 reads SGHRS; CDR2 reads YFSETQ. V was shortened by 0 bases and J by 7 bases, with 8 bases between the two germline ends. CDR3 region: CASSLERGNEQFF. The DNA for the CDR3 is TGCGCCAGCAGCTTGGAAAGAGGTAATGAGCAGTTCTTC.

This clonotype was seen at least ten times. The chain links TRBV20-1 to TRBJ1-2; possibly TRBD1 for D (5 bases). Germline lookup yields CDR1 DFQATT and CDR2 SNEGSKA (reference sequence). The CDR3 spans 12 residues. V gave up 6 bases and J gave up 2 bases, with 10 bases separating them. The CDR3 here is CSAGGENYGYTF. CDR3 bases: TGCAGTGCCGGGGGTGAGAACTATGGCTACACCTTC.

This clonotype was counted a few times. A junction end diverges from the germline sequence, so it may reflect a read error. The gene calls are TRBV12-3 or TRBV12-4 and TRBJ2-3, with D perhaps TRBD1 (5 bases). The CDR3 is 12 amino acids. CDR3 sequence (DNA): TGTGCCAGCAGTATCTTCACAGGTACGCAGTATTTT. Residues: CASSIFTGTQYF.

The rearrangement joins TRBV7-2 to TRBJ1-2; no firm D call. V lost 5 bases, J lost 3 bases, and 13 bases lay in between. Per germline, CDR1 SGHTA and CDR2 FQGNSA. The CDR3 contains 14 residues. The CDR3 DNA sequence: TGTGCCAGCAGCACCCGGATGGGGTACTATGGCTACACCTTC. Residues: CASSTRMGYYGYTF.

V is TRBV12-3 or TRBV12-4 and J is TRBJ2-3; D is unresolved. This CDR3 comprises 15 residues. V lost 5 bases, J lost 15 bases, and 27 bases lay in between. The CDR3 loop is CASSPRTVSTDMQYF. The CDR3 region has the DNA TGTGCCAGCAGTCCGAGGACCGTGAGCACAGATATGCAATATTTT.

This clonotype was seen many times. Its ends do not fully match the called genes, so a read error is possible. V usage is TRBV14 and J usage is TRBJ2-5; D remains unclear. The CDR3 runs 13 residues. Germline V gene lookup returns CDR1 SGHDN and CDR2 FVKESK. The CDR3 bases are TGCGCCAGCAGCCAAGACTCCCGAGAGACCCAGTACTTC. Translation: CASSQDSRETQYF. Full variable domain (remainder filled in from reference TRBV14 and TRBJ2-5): EAGVTQFPSHSVIEKGQTVTLRCDPISGHDNLYWYRRVMGKEIKFLLHFVKESKQDESGMPNNRFLAERTGGTYSTLKVQPAELEDSGVYFCASSQDSRETQYFGPGTRLLVL.

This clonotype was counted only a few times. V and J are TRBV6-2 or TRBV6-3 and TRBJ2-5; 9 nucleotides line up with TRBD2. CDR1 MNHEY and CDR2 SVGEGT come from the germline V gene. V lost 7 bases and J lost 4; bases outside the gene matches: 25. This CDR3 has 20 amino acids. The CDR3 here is CASTSGQALILAGLGETQYF. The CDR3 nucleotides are TGTGCCAGCACCTCAGGACAGGCCCTTATACTAGCGGGCTTAGGAGAGACCCAGTACTTC.

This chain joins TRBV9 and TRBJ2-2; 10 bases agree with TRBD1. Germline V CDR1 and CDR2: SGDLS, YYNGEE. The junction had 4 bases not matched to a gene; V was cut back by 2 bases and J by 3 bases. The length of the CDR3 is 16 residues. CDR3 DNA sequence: TGTGCCAGCAGCGTTCGGACAGGGGGTTACACCGGGGAGCTGTTTTTT. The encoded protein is CASSVRTGGYTGELFF.

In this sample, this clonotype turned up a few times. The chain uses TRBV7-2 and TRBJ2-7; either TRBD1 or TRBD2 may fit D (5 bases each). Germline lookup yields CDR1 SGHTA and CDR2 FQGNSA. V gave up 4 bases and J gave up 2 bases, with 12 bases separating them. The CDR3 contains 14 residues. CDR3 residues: CASSYRDGPYEQYF. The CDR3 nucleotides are TGTGCCAGCAGCTACCGGGACGGACCCTACGAGCAGTACTTC.

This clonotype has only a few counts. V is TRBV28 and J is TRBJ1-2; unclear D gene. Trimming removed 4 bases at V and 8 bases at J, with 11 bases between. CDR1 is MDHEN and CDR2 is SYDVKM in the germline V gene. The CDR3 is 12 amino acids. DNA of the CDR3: TGTGCCAGCAGTTCAGAATTAATGGGCTACACCTTC. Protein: CASSSELMGYTF.

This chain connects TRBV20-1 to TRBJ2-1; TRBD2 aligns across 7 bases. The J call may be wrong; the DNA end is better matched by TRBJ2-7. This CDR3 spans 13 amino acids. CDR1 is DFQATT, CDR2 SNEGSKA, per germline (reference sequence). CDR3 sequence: CSATSGNTYEQYF. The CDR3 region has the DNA TGCAGTGCTACCAGCGGGAATACCTACGAGCAGTACTTC.

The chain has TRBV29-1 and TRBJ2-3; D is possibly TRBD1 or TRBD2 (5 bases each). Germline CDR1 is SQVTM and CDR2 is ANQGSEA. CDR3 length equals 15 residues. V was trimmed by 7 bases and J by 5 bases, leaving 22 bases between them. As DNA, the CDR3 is TGCAGCGGAACCGGGACCAGCGGATGGGGAGATACGCAGTATTTT. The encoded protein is CSGTGTSGWGDTQYF.

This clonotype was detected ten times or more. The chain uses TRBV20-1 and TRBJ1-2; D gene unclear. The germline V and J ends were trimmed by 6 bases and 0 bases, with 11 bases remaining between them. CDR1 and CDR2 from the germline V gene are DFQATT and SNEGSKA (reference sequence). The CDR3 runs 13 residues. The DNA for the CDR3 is TGCAGTGCAGAGGACCGTGCTAACTATGGCTACACCTTC. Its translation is CSAEDRANYGYTF.

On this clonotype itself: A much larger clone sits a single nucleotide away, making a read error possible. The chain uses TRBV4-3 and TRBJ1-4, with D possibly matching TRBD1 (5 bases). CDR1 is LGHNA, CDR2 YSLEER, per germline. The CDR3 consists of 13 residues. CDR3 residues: CTSSPGRGEKLFF. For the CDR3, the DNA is TGCACCAGCAGCCCGGGGAGGGGCGAAAAACTGTTTTTT.